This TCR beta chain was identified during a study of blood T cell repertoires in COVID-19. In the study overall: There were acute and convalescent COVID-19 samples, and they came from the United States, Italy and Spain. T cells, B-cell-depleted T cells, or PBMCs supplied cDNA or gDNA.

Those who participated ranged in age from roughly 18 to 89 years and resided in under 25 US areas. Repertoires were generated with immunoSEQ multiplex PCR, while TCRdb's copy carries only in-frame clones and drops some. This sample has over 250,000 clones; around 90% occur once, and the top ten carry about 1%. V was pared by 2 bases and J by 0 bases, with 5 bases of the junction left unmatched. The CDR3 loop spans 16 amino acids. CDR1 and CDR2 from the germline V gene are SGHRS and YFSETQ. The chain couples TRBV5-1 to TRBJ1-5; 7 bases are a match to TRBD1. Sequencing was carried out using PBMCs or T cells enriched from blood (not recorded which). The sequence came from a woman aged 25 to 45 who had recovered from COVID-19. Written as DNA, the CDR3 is TGCGCCAGCAGCTTAACAACAGGGGATAGCAATCAGCCCCAGCATTTT. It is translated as CASSLTTGDSNQPQHF.